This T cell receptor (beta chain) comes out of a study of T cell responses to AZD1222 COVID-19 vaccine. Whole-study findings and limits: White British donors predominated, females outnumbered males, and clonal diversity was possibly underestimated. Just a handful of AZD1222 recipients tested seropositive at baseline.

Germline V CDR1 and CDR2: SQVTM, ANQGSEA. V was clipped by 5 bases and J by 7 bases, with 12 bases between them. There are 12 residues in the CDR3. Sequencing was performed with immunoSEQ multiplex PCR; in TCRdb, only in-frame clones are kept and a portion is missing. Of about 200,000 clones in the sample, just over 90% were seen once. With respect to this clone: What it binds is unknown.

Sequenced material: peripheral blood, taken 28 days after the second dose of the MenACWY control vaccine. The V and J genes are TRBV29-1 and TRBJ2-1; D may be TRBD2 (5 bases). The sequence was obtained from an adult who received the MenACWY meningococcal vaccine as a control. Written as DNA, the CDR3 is TGCAGCGTTCGACGGACTGCTAATGAGCAGTTCTTC. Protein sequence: CSVRRTANEQFF.